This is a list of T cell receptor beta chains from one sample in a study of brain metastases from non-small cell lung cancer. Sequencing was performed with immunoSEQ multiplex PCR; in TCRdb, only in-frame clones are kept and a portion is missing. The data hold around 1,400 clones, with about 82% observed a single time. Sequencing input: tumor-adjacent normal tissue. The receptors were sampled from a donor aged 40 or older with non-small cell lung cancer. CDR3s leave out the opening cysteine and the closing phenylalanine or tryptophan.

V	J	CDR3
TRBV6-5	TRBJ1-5	ASSPLGRDGQPQH
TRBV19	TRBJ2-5	ASSIQALANVETQY
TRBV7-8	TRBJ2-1	ASSLDIGGYNEQF
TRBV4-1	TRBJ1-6	ASSQDRALYNSPLH
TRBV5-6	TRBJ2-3	ASSSPGGIKDTQY
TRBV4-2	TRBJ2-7	ASSQDRTSGVGLEQY
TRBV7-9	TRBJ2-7	ASSLAGGTSSYEQY
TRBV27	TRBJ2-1	ASKARGTSYNEQF
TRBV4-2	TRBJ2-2	ASSRRLADTGELF
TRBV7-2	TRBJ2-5	ASSVSPLVQETQY
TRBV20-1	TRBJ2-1	SAQYNSEQF
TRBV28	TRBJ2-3	ASSSTGVVDTQY
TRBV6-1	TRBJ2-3	ASSEQVAYTDTQY